The clone carrying this T cell receptor (beta chain) was observed many times. Antigen: not known. This sample stems from a study of metastatic and nonmetastatic thyroid tumors. The wider study: Repertoires from malignant and benign thyroid patients were compared across blood and tumor or nodule tissue. General study findings and limits: According to reports, the diversity of TCR beta was significantly higher in malignant thyroid tumors than in benign nodules, and this held in both blood and tumor samples.

All patients reached thyroid surgery having received no treatment beforehand. Germline V lookup: CDR1 KGHDR, CDR2 SFDVKD. This CDR3 spans 17 amino acids. The ends lost 0 bases at V and 5 bases at J; junction bases unmatched: 8. Using MiXCR, TCRdb re-called clones from the PCR reads. The sample lists more than 70,000 clones, 8.6% occurring once. The chain uses TRBV24-1 and TRBJ1-4, with 7 positions matching TRBD1. The TCR was taken from a female donor with papillary thyroid cancer or a benign thyroid nodule (not recorded which). Some clones in this sample may be carry-over from other donors' samples. The sequencing sample was made of blood. CDR3 in amino acids: CATSDLRLGRGNEKLFF. The CDR3 region has the DNA TGTGCCACCAGTGATTTGCGTTTGGGCAGGGGGAATGAAAAACTGTTTTTT.